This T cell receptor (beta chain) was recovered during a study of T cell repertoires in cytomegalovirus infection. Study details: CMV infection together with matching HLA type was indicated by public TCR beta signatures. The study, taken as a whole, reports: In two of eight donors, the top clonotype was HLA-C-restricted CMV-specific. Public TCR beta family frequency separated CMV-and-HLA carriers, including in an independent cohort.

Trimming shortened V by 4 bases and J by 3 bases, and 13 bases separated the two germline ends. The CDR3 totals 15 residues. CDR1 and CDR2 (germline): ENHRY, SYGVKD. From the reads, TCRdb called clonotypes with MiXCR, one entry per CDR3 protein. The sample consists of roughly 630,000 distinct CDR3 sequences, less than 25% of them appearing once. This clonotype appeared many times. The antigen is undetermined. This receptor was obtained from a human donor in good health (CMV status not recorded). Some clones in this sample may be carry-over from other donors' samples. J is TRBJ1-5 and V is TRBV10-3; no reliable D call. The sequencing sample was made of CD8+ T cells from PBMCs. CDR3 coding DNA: TGTGCCATCAGTGCGGATGCCAGCTTCAATCAGCCCCAGCATTTT. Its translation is CAISADASFNQPQHF.